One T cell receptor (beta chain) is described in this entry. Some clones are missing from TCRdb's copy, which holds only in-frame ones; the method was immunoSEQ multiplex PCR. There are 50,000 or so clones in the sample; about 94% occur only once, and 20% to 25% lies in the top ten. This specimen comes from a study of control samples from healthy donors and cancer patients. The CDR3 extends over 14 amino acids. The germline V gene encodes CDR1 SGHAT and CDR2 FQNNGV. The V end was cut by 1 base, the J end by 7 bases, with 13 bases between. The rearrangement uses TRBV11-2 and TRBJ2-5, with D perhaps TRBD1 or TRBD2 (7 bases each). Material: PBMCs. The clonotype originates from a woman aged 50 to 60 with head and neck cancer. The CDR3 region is CASSLGQGGGTQYF. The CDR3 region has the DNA TGTGCCAGCAGCTTAGGACAGGGAGGGGGGACCCAGTACTTC.